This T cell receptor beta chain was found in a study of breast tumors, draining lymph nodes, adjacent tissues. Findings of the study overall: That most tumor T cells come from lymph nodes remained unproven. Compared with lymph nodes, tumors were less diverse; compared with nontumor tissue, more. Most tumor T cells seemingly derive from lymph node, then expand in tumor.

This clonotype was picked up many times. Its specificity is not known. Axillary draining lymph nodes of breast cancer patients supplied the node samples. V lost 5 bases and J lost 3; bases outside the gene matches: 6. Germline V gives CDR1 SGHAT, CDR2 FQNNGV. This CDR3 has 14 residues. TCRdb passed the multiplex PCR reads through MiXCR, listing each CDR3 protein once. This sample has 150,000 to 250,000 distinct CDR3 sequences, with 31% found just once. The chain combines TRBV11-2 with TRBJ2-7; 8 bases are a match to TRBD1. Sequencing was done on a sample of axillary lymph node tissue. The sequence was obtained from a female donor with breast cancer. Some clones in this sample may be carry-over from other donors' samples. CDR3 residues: CASSGLGTGYEQYF. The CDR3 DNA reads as TGTGCCAGCAGCGGGCTAGGGACAGGCTACGAGCAGTACTTC.